The T cell receptor beta chain described here comes from a study of identical twins. Template switching added a universal primer binding site, and final cDNA carried unique molecular identifiers. MiXCR, run by TCRdb on the 5' RACE reads, gives a single entry per CDR3 protein. The table includes 400,000 to 550,000 distinct CDR3 sequences, more than 20% detected once. There are 13 residues in the CDR3. CDR1 SGHTA and CDR2 FQGNSA come from the germline V gene. Trimming at V came to 4 bases and at J to 10 bases, leaving 4 bases not matched to a gene. This same sample was also taken into another study, of T cells expressing NK-cell markers.

The TCR originated in a woman younger than 30 in good health. V is TRBV7-2 and J is TRBJ1-6; TRBD1 matches at 7 bases. The specimen was CD4+ T cells sorted from blood. CDR3 amino acids: CASSWDRASPLHF. CDR3 in DNA: TGTGCCAGCAGCTGGGACAGAGCCTCACCCCTCCACTTT.